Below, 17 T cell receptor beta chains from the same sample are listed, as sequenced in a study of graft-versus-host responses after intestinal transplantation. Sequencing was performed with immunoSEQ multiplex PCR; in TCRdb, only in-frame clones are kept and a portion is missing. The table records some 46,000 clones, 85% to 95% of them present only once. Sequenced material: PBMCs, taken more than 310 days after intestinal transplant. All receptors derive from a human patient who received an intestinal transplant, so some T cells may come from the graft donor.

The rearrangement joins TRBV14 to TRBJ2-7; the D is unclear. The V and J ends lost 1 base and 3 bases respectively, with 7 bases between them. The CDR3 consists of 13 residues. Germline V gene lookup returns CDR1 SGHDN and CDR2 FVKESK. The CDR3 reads CASSQAEDYEQYF. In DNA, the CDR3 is TGTGCCAGCAGCCAAGCAGAAGACTACGAGCAGTACTTC.

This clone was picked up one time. CDR3 DNA: TGTGCCAGCAGTTCCCCCACAGGGTTTGGTGAAAAACTGTTTTTT. Translation gives CASSSPTGFGEKLFF. The rearrangement uses TRBV28 and TRBJ1-4; D possibly corresponds to TRBD1 (6 bases). Trimming pared 4 bases from V and 7 bases from J, leaving 16 bases between. Germline CDR1 is MDHEN and CDR2 is SYDVKM. This CDR3 is 15 amino acids long.

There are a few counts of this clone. This CDR3 is CASATGSYNSPLHF. For the CDR3, the DNA is TGTGCCAGCGCCACAGGGTCCTATAATTCACCCCTCCACTTT. J is TRBJ1-6 and V is TRBV19; D is possibly TRBD1 (6 bases). CDR1 LNHDA and CDR2 SQIVND come from the germline V gene (reference sequence). The CDR3 is 14 residues long. The germline V and J ends were trimmed by 9 bases and 1 base, with 10 bases remaining between them.

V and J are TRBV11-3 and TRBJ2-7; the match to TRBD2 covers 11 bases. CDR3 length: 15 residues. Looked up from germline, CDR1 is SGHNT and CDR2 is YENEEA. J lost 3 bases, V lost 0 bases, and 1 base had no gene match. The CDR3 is CASSLDGLAGYEQYF. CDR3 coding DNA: TGTGCCAGCAGCTTAGATGGACTAGCGGGCTACGAGCAGTACTTC.

CDR3 protein: CASRGTGNTEAFF. For the CDR3, the DNA is TGTGCCAGTAGGGGGACAGGGAACACTGAAGCTTTCTTT. The chain uses TRBV19 and TRBJ1-1, with TRBD1 matching 8 bases. The CDR3 runs to 13 residues. Trimming took 6 bases from V and 1 from J; bases not matched to a gene: 1. Looked up from germline, CDR1 is LNHDA and CDR2 is SQIVND (reference sequence).

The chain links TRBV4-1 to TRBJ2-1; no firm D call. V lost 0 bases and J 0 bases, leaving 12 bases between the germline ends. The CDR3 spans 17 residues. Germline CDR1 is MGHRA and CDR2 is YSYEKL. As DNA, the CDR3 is TGCGCCAGCAGCCAAGAATCGACTGCGGTCTCCTACAATGAGCAGTTCTTC. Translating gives CASSQESTAVSYNEQFF.

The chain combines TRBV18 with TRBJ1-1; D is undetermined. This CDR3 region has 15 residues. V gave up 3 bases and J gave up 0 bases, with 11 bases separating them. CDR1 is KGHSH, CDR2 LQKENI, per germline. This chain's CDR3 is CASSPPRDLNTEAFF. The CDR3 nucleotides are TGTGCCAGCTCACCCCCCCGTGACCTGAACACTGAAGCTTTCTTT.

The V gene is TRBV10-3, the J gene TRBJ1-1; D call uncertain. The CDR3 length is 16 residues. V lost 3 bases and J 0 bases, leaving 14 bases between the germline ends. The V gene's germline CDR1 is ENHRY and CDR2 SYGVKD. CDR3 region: CAISDTGRRMNTEAFF. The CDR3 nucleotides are TGTGCCATCAGTGATACGGGAAGACGAATGAACACTGAAGCTTTCTTT.

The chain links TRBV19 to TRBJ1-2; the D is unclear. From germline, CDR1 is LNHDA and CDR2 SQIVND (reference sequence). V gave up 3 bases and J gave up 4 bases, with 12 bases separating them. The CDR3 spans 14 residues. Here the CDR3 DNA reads TGTGCCAGTAGTATCCCCCCGATGGCCTATGGCTACACCTTC. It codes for CASSIPPMAYGYTF.

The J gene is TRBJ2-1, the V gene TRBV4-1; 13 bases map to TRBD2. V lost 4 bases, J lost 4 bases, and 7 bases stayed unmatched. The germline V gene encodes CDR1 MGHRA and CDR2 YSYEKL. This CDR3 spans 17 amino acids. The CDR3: CASSPRGLAGDYNEQFF. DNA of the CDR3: TGCGCCAGCAGCCCCAGAGGACTAGCGGGAGATTACAATGAGCAGTTCTTC.

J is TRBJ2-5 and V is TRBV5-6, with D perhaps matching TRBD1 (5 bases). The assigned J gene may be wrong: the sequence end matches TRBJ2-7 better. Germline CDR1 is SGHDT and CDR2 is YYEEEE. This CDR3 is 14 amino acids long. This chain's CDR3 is CASSYTGPRYEQYF. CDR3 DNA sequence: TGTGCCAGCAGCTACACAGGCCCTAGGTACGAGCAGTACTTC.

CDR3 DNA sequence: TGTGCCAGCAGTGAATTCGGGAGGGGACCTATCGGCTACACCTTC. Amino acids: CASSEFGRGPIGYTF. The J gene is TRBJ1-2, the V gene TRBV2; D perhaps matches TRBD1 (5 bases). Trimming stripped 2 bases from V and 8 bases from J, with 18 bases between. The CDR3 extends over 15 amino acids. Germline values: CDR1 SNHLY, CDR2 FYNNEI.

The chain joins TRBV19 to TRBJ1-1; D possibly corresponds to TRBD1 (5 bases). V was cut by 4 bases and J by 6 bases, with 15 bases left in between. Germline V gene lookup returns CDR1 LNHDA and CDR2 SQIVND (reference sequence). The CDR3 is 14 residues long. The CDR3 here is CASSTPTQGAEAFF. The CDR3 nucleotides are TGTGCCAGTAGTACCCCCACCCAGGGCGCTGAAGCTTTCTTT.

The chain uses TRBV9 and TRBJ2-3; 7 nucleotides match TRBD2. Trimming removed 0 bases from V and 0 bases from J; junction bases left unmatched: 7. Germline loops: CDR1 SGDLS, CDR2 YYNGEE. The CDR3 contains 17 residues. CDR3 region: CASSVGRAGQSTDTQYF. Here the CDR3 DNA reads TGTGCCAGCAGCGTAGGGAGAGCGGGGCAGAGCACAGATACGCAGTATTTT.

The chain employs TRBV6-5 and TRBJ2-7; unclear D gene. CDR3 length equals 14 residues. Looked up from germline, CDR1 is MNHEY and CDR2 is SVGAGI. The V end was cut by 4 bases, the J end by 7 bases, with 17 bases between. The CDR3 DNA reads TGTGCCAGCAGTTCGACGGATCCCCTGGGGGAGCAGTACTTC. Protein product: CASSSTDPLGEQYF.

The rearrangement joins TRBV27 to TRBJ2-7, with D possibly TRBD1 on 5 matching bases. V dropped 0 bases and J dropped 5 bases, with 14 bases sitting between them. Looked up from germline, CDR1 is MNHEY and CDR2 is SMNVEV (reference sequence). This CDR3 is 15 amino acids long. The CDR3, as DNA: TGTGCCAGCAGTTTATCCCCAGGGCCTGTGGACGAGCAGTACTTC. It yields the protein CASSLSPGPVDEQYF.

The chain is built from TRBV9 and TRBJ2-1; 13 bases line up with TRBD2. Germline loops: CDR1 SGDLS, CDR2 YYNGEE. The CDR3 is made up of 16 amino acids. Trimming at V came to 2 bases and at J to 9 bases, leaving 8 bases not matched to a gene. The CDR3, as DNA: TGTGCCAGCAGCGTGGGACTAGCGGGGTCAGGGGGTGAGCAGTTCTTC. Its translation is CASSVGLAGSGGEQFF.